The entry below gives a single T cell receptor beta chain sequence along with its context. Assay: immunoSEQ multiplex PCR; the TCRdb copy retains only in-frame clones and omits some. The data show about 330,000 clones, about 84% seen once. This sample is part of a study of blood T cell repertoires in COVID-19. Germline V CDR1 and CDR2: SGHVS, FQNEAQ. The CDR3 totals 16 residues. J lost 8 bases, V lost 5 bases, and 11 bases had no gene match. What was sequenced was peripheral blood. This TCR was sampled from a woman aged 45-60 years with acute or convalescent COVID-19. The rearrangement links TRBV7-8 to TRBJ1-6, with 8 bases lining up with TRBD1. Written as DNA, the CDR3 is TGTGCCAGCAGCCCAAGGGACAGGCCTGGAGATTCACCCCTCCACTTT. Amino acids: CASSPRDRPGDSPLHF. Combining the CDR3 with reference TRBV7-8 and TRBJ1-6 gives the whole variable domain GAGVSQSPRYKVAKRGQDVALRCDPISGHVSLFWYQQALGQGPEFLTYFQNEAQLDKSGLPSDRFFAERPEGSVSTLKIQRTQQEDSAVYLCASSPRDRPGDSPLHFGNGTRLTVT.